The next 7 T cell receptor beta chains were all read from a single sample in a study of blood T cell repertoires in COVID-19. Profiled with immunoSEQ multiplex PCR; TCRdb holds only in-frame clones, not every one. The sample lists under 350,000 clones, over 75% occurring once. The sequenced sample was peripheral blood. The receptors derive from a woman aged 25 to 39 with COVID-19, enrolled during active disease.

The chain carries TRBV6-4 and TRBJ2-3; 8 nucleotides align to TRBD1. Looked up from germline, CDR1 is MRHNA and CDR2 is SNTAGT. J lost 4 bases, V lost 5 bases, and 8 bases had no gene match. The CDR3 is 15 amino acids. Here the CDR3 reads CASSRTKTGADTQYF. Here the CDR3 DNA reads TGTGCCAGCAGTCGCACAAAGACAGGGGCAGATACGCAGTATTTT.

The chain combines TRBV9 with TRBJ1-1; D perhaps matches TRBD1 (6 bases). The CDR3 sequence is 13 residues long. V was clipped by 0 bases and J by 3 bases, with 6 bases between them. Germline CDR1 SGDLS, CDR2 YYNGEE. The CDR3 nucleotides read TGTGCCAGCAGCGTAGAGGGGGACACTGAAGCTTTCTTT. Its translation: CASSVEGDTEAFF.

The CDR3, as DNA: TGTGCCAGCAGCTTTTCGCTTGGCGGTGGCAGGGGGAACACTGAAGCTTTCTTT. Its translation: CASSFSLGGGRGNTEAFF. The chain combines TRBV11-2 with TRBJ1-1; a weak D match, TRBD1 (6 bases). CDR1 and CDR2 (germline): SGHAT, FQNNGV. The CDR3 is made up of 18 amino acids. The germline V and J ends were trimmed by 3 bases and 1 base, with 21 bases remaining between them.

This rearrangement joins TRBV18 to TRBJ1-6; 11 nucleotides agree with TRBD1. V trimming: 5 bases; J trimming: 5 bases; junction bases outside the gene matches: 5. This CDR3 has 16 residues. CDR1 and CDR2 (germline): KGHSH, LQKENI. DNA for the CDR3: TGTGCCAGCTCATCCGGGACAGGGGGGAATAATTCACCCCTCCACTTT. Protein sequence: CASSSGTGGNNSPLHF. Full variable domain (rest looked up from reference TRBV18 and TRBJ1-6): NAGVMQNPRHLVRRRGQEARLRCSPMKGHSHVYWYRQLPEEGLKFMVYLQKENIIDESGMPKERFSAEFPKEGPSILRIQQVVRGDSAAYFCASSSGTGGNNSPLHFGNGTRLTVT.

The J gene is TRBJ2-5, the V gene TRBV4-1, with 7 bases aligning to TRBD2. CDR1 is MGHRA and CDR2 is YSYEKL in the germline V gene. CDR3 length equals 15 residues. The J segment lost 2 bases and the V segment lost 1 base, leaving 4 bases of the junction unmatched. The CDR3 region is CASSQASSGQETQYF. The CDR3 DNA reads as TGCGCCAGCAGCCAAGCGTCTAGCGGACAAGAGACCCAGTACTTC.

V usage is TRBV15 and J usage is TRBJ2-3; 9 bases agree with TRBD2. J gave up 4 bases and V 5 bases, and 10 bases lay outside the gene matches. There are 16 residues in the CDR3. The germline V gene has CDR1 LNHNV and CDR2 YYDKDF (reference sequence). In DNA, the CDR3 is TGTGCCACCAGCCCCCGTGGGACTAGCTGGGCAGATACGCAGTATTTT. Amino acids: CATSPRGTSWADTQYF.

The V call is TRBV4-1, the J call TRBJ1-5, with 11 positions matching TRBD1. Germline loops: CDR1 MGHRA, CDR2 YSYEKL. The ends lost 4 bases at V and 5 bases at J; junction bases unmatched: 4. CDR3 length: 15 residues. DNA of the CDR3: TGCGCCAGCAGCCCGGGGACAGGGGGGGATCAGCCCCAGCATTTT. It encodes CASSPGTGGDQPQHF.